This TCR beta chain derives from a study of technical replicates of blood from a handful of donors. The junction had 6 bases not matched to a gene; V was cut back by 3 bases and J by 1 base. The CDR3 consists of 16 residues. Germline CDR1 is SGHRS and CDR2 is YFSETQ. Sequencing used immunoSEQ multiplex PCR; TCRdb keeps in-frame clones, though not all of them. The sample yields 60,000 to 85,000 clones, around 97% seen once. The V and J genes are TRBV5-1 and TRBJ1-3; 8 bases are shared with TRBD1. The clonotype was recovered from a human donor in good health. Sequencing was performed on T cells isolated from PBMCs. CDR3 in DNA: TGCGCCAGCAGCTGGGGGCAGGGGGCATCTGGAAACACCATATATTTT. Amino acid sequence: CASSWGQGASGNTIYF.